This T cell receptor (beta chain) was recovered during a study of blood T cell repertoires in COVID-19. Across the study: The origin of the acute and convalescent COVID-19 samples was the United States, Italy and Spain. T cells, B-cell-depleted T cells, or PBMCs provided the cDNA or gDNA that served as material.

V gave up 3 bases and J gave up 0 bases, with 9 bases separating them. Germline CDR1 LNHNV, CDR2 YYDKDF (reference sequence). This CDR3 has 16 amino acids. Original processing notes: Nucleated cell counts were estimated from reference gene primer amplification. This table comes from immunoSEQ multiplex PCR, and its TCRdb copy is limited to in-frame clones, with some not included. That table gives V, J and clone size, and the DNA gave D and trimming. The sample shows around 470,000 clones, about 90% of them seen only once. The rearrangement uses TRBV15 and TRBJ2-6; no definite D call. The TCR was taken from a young man who had recovered from COVID-19. The specimen sequenced was PBMCs or T cells enriched from blood (not recorded which). This chain's CDR3 is CATSSGRSSGANVLTF. DNA for the CDR3: TGTGCCACCAGCAGCGGTAGGAGCTCTGGGGCCAACGTCCTGACTTTC.